The T cell receptor (beta chain) described here comes from a study of cytotoxic CD8 clonotypes in ibrutinib-treated CLL. The CDR3 is made up of 16 amino acids. Germline V lookup: CDR1 MNHEY, CDR2 SMNVEV (reference sequence). V was cut by 3 bases and J by 1 base, with 16 bases left in between. Sequencing used immunoSEQ multiplex PCR; TCRdb keeps in-frame clones, though not all of them. The sample yields under 300,000 clones, approximately 79% seen once. The source is a human donor with chronic lymphocytic leukemia. The gene calls are TRBV27 and TRBJ2-7; TRBD2 might be the D (6 bases). This material consisted of PBMCs, taken at disease progression, from a patient treated with ibrutinib. CDR3 residues: CASSFAPGDLSYEQYF. DNA for the CDR3: TGTGCCAGCAGTTTCGCCCCGGGGGACCTATCCTACGAGCAGTACTTC.